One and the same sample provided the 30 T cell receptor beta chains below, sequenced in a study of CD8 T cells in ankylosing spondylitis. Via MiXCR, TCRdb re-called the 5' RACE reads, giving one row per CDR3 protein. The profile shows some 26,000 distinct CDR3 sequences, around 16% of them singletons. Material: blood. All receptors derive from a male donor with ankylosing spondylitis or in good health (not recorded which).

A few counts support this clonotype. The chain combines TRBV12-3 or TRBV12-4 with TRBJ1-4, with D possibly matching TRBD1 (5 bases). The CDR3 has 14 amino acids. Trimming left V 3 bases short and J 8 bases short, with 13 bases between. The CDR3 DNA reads TGTGCCAGCAGTTTGTCAGGGAGGAGAGAAAAACTGTTTTTT. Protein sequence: CASSLSGRREKLFF.

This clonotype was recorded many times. The CDR3 spells CASSLAGTGSSNEQFF. The CDR3 DNA reads TGTGCCAGCAGCTTAGCCGGGACAGGGTCTTCCAATGAGCAGTTCTTC. The chain employs TRBV7-2 and TRBJ2-1; 9 positions match TRBD1. Trimming took 0 bases from V and 6 from J; bases not matched to a gene: 6. CDR1 and CDR2 (germline): SGHTA, FQGNSA. CDR3 length equals 16 residues.

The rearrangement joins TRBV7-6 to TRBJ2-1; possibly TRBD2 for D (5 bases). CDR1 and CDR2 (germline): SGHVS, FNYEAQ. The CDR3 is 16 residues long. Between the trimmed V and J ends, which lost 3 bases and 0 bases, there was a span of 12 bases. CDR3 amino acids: CASSFGGSSSYNEQFF. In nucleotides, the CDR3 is TGTGCCAGCAGCTTCGGCGGGTCCAGCTCCTACAATGAGCAGTTCTTC.

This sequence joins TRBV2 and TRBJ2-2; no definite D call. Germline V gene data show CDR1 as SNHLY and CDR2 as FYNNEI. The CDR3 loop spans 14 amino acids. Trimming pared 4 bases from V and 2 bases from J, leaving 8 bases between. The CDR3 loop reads CASSVDQNTGELFF. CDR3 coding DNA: TGTGCCAGCAGTGTAGACCAAAACACCGGGGAGCTGTTTTTT.

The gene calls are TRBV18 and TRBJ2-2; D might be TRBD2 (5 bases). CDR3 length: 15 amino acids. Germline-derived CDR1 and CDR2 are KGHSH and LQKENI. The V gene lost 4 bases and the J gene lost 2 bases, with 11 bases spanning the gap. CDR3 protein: CASSRRTGNTGELFF. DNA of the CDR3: TGTGCCAGCTCACGAAGGACTGGAAACACCGGGGAGCTGTTTTTT.

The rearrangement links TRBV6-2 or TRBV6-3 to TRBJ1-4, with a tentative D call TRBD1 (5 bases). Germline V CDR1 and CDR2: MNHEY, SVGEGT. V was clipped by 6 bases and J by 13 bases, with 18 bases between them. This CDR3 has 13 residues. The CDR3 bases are TGTGCCAGCAGAGGGACCGAAAGGGACGGACTGTTTTTT. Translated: CASRGTERDGLFF.

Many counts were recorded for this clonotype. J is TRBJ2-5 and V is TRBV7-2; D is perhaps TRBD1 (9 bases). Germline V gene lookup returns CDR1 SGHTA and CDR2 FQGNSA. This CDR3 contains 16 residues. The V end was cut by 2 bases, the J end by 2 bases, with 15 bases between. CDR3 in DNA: TGTGCCAGCAGCTTAAGCGGGGGACAGGGTCAAGAGACCCAGTACTTC. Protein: CASSLSGGQGQETQYF.

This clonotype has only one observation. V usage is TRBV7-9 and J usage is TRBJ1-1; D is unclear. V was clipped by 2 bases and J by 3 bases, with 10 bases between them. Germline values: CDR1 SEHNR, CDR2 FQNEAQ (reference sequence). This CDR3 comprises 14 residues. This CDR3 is CASSLMRTHTEAFF. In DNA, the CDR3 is TGTGCCAGCAGCTTAATGAGGACCCACACTGAAGCTTTCTTT.

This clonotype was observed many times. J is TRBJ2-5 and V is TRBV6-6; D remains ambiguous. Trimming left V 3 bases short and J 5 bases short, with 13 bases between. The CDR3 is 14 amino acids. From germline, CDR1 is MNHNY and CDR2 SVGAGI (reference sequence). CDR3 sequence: CASSYVSSKETQYF. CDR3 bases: TGTGCCAGCAGTTATGTCTCTTCGAAGGAGACCCAGTACTTC.

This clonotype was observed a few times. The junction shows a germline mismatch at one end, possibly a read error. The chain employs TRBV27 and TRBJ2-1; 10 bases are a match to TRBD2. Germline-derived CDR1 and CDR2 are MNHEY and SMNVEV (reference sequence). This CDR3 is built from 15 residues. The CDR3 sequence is CASTLKSGRAWEQFF. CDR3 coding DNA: TGTGCCAGCACTTTAAAGAGCGGGAGGGCCTGGGAGCAGTTCTTC.

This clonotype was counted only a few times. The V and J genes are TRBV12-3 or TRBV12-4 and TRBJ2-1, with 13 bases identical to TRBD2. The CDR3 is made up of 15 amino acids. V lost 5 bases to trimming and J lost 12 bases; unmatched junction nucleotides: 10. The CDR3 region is CASSHTSGGAVRQFF. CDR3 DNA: TGTGCCAGCAGTCATACTAGCGGGGGGGCGGTTAGGCAGTTCTTC.

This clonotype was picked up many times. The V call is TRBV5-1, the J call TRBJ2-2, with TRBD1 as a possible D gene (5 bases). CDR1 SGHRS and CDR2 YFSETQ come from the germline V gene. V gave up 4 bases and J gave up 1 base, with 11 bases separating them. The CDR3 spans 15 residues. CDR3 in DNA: TGCGCCAGCAGCCAAGCAGGGTTGAACACCGGGGAGCTGTTTTTT. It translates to CASSQAGLNTGELFF.

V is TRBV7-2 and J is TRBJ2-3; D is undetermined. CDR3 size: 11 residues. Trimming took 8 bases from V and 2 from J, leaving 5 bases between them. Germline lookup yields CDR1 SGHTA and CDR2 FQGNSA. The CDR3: CASGYTDTQYF. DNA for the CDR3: TGTGCCAGCGGATACACAGATACGCAGTATTTT.

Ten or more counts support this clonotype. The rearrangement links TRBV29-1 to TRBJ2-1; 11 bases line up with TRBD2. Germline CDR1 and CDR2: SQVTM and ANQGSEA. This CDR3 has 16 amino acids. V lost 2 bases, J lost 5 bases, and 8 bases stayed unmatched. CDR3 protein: CSVERGTSGYHNEQFF. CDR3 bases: TGCAGCGTTGAACGTGGGACTAGCGGCTACCACAATGAGCAGTTCTTC.

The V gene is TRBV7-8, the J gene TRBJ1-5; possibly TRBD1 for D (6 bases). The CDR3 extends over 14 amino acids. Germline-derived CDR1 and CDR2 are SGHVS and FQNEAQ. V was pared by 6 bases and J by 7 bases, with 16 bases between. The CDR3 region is CASRPTGKDQPQHF. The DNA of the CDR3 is TGTGCCAGCAGGCCTACAGGGAAGGACCAGCCCCAGCATTTT.

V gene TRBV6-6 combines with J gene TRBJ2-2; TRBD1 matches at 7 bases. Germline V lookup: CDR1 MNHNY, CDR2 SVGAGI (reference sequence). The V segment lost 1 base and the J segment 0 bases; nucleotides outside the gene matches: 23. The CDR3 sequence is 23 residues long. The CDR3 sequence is CASSYYLVTRSGTVVPNTGELFF. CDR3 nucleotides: TGTGCCAGCAGTTACTACTTGGTAACCCGATCCGGGACAGTAGTCCCGAACACCGGGGAGCTGTTTTTT.

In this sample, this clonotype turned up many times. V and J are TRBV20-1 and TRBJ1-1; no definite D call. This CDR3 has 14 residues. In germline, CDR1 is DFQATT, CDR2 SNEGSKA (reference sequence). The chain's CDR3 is CRAQRTGGNTEAFF. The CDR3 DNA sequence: TGCAGGGCTCAGCGAACGGGCGGTAACACTGAAGCTTTCTTT.

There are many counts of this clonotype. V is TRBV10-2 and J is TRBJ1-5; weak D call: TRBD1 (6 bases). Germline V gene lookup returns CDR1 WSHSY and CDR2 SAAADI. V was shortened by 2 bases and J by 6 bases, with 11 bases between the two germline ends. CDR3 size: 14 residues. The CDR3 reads CASSETGSGQPQHF. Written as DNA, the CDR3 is TGCGCCAGCAGTGAGACAGGGTCAGGTCAGCCCCAGCATTTT.

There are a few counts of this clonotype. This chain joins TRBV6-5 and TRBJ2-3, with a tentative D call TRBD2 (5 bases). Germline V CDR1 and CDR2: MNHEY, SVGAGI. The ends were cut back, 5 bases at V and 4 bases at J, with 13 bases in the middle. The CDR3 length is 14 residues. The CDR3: CASSLGLGADTQYF. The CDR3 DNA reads TGTGCCAGCAGTCTAGGATTGGGAGCAGATACGCAGTATTTT.

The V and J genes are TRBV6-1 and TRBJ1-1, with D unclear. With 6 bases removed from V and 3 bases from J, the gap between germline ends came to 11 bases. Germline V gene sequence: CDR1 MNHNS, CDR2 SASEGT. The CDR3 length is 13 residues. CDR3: CASRPGPHTEAFF. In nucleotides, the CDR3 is TGTGCCAGCAGACCCGGCCCGCACACTGAAGCTTTCTTT.

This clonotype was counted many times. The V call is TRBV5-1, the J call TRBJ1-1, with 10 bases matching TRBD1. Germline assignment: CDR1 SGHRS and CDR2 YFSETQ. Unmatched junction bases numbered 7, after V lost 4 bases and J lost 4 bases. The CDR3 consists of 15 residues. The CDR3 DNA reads TGCGCCAGCAGCGAGACAGGGGGCGAGACCACTGAAGCTTTCTTT. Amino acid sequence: CASSETGGETTEAFF.

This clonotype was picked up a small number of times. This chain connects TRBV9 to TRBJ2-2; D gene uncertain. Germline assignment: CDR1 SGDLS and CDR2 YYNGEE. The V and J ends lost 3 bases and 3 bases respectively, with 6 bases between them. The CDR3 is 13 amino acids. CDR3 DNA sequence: TGTGCCAGCAGCGCGACCCACACCGGGGAGCTGTTTTTT. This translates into CASSATHTGELFF. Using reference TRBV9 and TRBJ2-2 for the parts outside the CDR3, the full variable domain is DSGVTQTPKHLITATGQRVTLRCSPRSGDLSVYWYQQSLDQGLQFLIQYYNGEERAKGNILERFSAQQFPDLHSELNLSSLELGDSALYFCASSATHTGELFFGEGSRLTVL.

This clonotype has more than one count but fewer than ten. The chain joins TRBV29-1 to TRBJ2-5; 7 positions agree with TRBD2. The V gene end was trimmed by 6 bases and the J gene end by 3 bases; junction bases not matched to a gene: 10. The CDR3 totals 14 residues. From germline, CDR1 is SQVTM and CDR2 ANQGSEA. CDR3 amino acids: CSVGGLGREETQYF. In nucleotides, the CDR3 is TGCAGCGTGGGGGGGTTAGGGAGGGAAGAGACCCAGTACTTC.

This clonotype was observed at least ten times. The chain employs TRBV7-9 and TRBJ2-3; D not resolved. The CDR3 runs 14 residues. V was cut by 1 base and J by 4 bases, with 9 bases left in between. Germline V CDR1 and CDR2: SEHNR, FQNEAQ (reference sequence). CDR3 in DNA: TGTGCCAGCAGCTTAGATCACGAATCAGATACGCAGTATTTT. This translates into CASSLDHESDTQYF.

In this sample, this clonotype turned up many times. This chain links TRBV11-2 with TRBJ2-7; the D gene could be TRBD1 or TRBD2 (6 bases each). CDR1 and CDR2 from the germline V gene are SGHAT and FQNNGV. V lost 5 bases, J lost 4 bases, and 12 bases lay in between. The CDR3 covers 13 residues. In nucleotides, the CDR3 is TGTGCCAGCAGCCATCCGGGGGCATACGAGCAGTACTTC. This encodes CASSHPGAYEQYF. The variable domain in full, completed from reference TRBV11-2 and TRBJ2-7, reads EAGVAQSPRYKIIEKRQSVAFWCNPISGHATLYWYQQILGQGPKLLIQFQNNGVVDDSQLPKDRFSAERLKGVDSTLKIQPAKLEDSAVYLCASSHPGAYEQYFGPGTRLTVT.

CDR3 sequence: CASSFTMTSGTDTQYF. CDR3 sequence (DNA): TGTGCCAGCAGCTTCACGATGACTAGCGGAACAGATACGCAGTATTTT. The chain employs TRBV13 and TRBJ2-3; 9 bases match TRBD2. Germline CDR1 is PRHDT and CDR2 is FYEKMQ (reference sequence). This CDR3 contains 16 residues. V lost 3 bases and J lost 3; bases outside the gene matches: 7.

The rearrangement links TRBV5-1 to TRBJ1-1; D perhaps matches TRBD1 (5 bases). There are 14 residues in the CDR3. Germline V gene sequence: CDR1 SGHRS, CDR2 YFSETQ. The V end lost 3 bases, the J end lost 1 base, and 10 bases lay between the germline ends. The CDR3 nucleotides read TGCGCCAGCAGCTCTGGGGGGAGGAACACTGAAGCTTTCTTT. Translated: CASSSGGRNTEAFF.

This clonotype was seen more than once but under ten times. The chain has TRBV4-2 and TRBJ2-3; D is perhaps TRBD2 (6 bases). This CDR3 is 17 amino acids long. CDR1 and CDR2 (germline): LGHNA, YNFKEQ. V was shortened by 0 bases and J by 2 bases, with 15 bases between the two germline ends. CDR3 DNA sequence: TGTGCCAGCAGCCAAGATCGGGACTCCCCCACCACAGATACGCAGTATTTT. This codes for CASSQDRDSPTTDTQYF.

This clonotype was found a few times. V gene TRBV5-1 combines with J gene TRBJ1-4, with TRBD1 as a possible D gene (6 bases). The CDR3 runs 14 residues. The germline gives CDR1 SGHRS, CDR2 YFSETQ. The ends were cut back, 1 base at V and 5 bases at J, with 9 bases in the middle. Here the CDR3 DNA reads TGCGCCAGCAGCTTGACAGGGAAGAATGAAAAACTGTTTTTT. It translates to CASSLTGKNEKLFF.

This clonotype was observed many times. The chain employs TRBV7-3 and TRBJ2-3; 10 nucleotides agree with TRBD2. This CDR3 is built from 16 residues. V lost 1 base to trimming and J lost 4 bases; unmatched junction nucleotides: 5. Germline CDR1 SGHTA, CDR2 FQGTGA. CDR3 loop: CASSLMGTSAPDTQYF. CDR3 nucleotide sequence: TGTGCCAGCAGCTTAATGGGGACTAGCGCCCCAGATACGCAGTATTTT.